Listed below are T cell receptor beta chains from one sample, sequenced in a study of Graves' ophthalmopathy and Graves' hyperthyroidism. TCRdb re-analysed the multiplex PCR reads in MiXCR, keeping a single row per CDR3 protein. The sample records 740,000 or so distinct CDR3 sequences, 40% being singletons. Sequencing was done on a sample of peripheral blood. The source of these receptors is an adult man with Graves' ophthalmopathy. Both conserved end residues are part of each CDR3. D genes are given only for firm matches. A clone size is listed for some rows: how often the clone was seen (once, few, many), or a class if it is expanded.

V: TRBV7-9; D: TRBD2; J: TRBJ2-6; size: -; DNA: TGTGCCAGCAGCTTACTAGCGGGGGCGCGCTCTGGGGCCAACGTCATGACTTTC; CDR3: CASSLLAGARSGANVMTF
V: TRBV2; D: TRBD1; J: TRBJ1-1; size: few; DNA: TGTGCCAGCAGCGACACAGGGGGCGGCAGGGCTGAAGCTTTCTTT; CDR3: CASSDTGGGRAEAFF
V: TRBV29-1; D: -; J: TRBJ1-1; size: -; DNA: TGCAGCGTTGATGAGCAGGGCAGGGAAGCTTTCTTT; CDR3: CSVDEQGREAFF
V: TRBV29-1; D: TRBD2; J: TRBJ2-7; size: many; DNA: TGCAGCGTTGTGGGACTAGCGGGGGGCGAGCAGTACTTC; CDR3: CSVVGLAGGEQYF
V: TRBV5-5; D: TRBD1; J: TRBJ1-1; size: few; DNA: TGTGCCAGCAGCTTGGGGTCAGGGGGCCCGTACACTGAAGCTTTCTTT; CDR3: CASSLGSGGPYTEAFF
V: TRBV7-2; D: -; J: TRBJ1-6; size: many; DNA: TGTGCCAGCAGCTTAAATAGTATAGTTGGCTCACCCCTCCACTTT; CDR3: CASSLNSIVGSPLHF
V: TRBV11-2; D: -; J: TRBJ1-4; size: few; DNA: TGTGCCAGCAGCTTAGACGGGACGCCGGAGGAAAAACTGTTTTTT; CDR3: CASSLDGTPEEKLFF
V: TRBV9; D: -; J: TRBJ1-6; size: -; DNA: TGTGCCAGCAGCCCAGTCAGGGATAATTCACCCCTCCACTTT; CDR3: CASSPVRDNSPLHF
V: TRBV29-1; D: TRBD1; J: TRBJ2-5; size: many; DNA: TGCAGCGTTGAAAAGGGACAGGGGGATCCGATGGCCCAGTACTTC; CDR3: CSVEKGQGDPMAQYF
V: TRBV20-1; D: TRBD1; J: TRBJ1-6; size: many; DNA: TGCAGTGCCCTACCGGTGACAGGGGACCCCCTCCACTTT; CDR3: CSALPVTGDPLHF